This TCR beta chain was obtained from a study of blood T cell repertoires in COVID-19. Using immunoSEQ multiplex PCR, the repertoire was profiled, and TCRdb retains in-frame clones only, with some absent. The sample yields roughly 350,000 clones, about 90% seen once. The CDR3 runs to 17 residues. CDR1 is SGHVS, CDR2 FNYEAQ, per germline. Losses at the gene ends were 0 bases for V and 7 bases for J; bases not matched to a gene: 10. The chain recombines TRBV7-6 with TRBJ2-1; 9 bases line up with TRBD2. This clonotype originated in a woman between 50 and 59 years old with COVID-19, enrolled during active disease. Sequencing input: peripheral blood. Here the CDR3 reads CASSLAPLAGSRNEQFF. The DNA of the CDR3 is TGTGCCAGCAGCTTAGCCCCCCTAGCGGGAAGCCGGAATGAGCAGTTCTTC.